The 10 T cell receptor beta chains given below trace back to one sample, sequenced in a study of blood T cell repertoires in COVID-19. Sequenced by immunoSEQ multiplex PCR; TCRdb stores in-frame clones only, minus some. Of approximately 260,000 clones in the sample, roughly 84% were seen once. The source material was PBMCs or T cells enriched from blood (not recorded which). These TCRs come from a woman between 50 and 59 years old who had been exposed to COVID-19.

This clone showed up just a few times. The chain recombines TRBV5-5 with TRBJ2-2; 9 bases agree with TRBD2. The CDR3 totals 16 residues. V gave up 7 bases and J gave up 6 bases; unmatched junction bases: 13. Germline lookup yields CDR1 SGHKS and CDR2 YYEKEE (reference sequence). Here the CDR3 reads CASSTKRGALPGELFF. CDR3 sequence (DNA): TGTGCCAGCTCCACCAAGCGGGGGGCGCTACCCGGGGAGCTGTTTTTT.

This clone has just a few counts. The J gene is TRBJ1-1, the V gene TRBV12-5; D is perhaps TRBD1 (5 bases). Trimming stripped 7 bases from V and 0 bases from J, with 9 bases between. CDR3 length equals 13 residues. Germline CDR1 is LGHNT and CDR2 is FRNRAP. The CDR3: CASATAMNTEAFF. CDR3 DNA: TGTGCTAGTGCGACAGCCATGAACACTGAAGCTTTCTTT. Variable domain in full (rest from reference TRBV12-5 and TRBJ1-1): DARVTQTPRHKVTEMGQEVTMRCQPILGHNTVFWYRQTMMQGLELLAYFRNRAPLDDSGMPKDRFSAEMPDATLATLKIQPSEPRDSAVYFCASATAMNTEAFFGQGTRLTVV.

In DNA form, the CDR3 reads TGTGCCAGCAGCCAAGATAGGAGGAAAGCTTTCTTT. This encodes CASSQDRRKAFF. The chain has TRBV14 and TRBJ1-1; D unclear. The V gene's germline CDR1 is SGHDN and CDR2 FVKESK. Between the trimmed V and J ends, which lost 0 bases and 9 bases, there was a span of 8 bases. CDR3 length equals 12 residues.

This rearrangement joins TRBV29-1 to TRBJ1-2, with D perhaps matching TRBD1 (6 bases). Per the germline V gene, CDR1 is SQVTM and CDR2 is ANQGSEA. The CDR3 covers 12 residues. V dropped 7 bases and J dropped 2 bases, with 11 bases sitting between them. CDR3 sequence reads: CSGYTGNYGYTF. CDR3 nucleotide sequence: TGCAGCGGATATACAGGGAACTATGGCTACACCTTC.

The gene calls are TRBV18 and TRBJ2-1; D remains ambiguous. Looked up from germline, CDR1 is KGHSH and CDR2 is LQKENI. Deletions cut 0 bases from V and 9 bases from J, with 15 bases between. The CDR3 sequence is 15 residues long. The CDR3 spells CASSPPERRSSEQFF. The DNA of the CDR3 is TGTGCCAGCTCACCACCTGAACGACGGAGTAGTGAGCAGTTCTTC.

A remark on this clone: Other DNA variants within this sample encode the same CDR3. The chain links TRBV6-5 to TRBJ2-5; 9 nucleotides match TRBD1. The ends lost 1 base at V and 5 bases at J; junction bases unmatched: 8. From germline, CDR1 is MNHEY and CDR2 SVGAGI. CDR3 length: 16 amino acids. DNA for the CDR3: TGTGCCAGCAGTTACTTTGGGACAGGGCTCGGCGAGACCCAGTACTTC. Translated, it gives CASSYFGTGLGETQYF.

J is TRBJ2-3 and V is TRBV6-2 or TRBV6-3; 10 nucleotides line up with TRBD2. V shed 5 bases, J shed 6 bases, and the junction held 14 bases outside the gene matches. Germline V CDR1 and CDR2: MNHEY, SVGEGT. This CDR3 has 17 amino acids. The CDR3 loop is CASSAANPGLAPDTQYF. In DNA, the CDR3 is TGTGCCAGCAGTGCTGCAAACCCGGGACTAGCGCCGGATACGCAGTATTTT.

The chain combines TRBV19 with TRBJ2-6, with 7 bases aligning to TRBD1. After removal of 6 bases from V and 8 bases from J, the junction contained 10 bases not matched to a gene. The CDR3 has 15 amino acids. CDR1 is LNHDA, CDR2 SQIVND, per germline (reference sequence). CDR3 in DNA: TGTGCCAGTAGAGAACAGGGGTTTTCTTCCAACGTCCTGACTTTC. Amino acid sequence: CASREQGFSSNVLTF.

The DNA for the CDR3 is TGCAGTGCTAATGATCGGACAGGAGATACGCAGTATTTT. It encodes CSANDRTGDTQYF. The chain recombines TRBV20-1 with TRBJ2-3; 7 positions agree with TRBD1. Germline CDR1 DFQATT, CDR2 SNEGSKA (reference sequence). The CDR3 length is 13 residues. With V trimmed by 4 bases and J by 5 bases, 6 bases remained unmatched.

The chain couples TRBV28 to TRBJ1-2, with D possibly being TRBD1 (6 bases). V lost 6 bases and J lost 4, with 18 bases in between. This CDR3 region has 15 residues. The germline V gene has CDR1 MDHEN and CDR2 SYDVKM. The CDR3 sequence is CASSASHRAGYGYTF. The CDR3 bases are TGTGCCAGCAGCGCCTCACACAGGGCTGGCTATGGCTACACCTTC.